The sequence of this TCR beta chain was determined in a study of blood T cell repertoires in COVID-19. Study context: The study drew acute and convalescent COVID-19 samples from the United States, Italy and Spain. Sources were T cells, B-cell-depleted T cells, or PBMCs; the material itself was cDNA or gDNA.

Authors' analysis steps: Reference gene primer amplification yielded estimated nucleated cell counts. This table comes from immunoSEQ multiplex PCR, and its TCRdb copy is limited to in-frame clones, with some not included. V and J calls and clone size follow that table, whereas D and trimming were derived from the DNA. The top ten clones hold roughly 12% of a sample with 81,000 or so clones, approximately 89% of them seen once. This clone was seen more than once but under ten times. V lost 6 bases and J lost 4; bases outside the gene matches: 9. Germline-derived CDR1 and CDR2 are LNHDA and SQIVND (reference sequence). The CDR3 length is 15 residues.

The specimen sequenced was peripheral blood. The sequence derives from a man in his 70s with active or convalescent COVID-19. The V and J genes are TRBV19 and TRBJ2-1; 7 nucleotides agree with TRBD1. Written as DNA, the CDR3 is TGTGCCAGTAGCGAGACAGGGAACTTTTACAATGAGCAGTTCTTC. Residues: CASSETGNFYNEQFF.